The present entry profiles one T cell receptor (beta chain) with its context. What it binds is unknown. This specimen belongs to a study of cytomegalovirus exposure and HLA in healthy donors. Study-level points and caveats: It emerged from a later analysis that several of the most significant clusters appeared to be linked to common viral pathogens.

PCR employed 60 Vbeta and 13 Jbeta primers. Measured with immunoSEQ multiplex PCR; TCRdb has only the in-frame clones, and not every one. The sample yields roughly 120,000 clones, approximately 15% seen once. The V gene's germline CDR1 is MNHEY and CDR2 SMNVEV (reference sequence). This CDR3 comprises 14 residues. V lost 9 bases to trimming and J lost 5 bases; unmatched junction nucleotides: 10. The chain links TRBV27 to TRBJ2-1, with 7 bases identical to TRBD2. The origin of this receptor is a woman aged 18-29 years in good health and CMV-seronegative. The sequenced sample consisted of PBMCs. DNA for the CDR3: TGTGCCAGTGGCGGGAGAAGAGTGGACAATGAGCAGTTCTTC. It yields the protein CASGGRRVDNEQFF.